This entry lists 21 T cell receptor beta chains sequenced from one sample in a study of Ad26.COV2.S vaccination and SARS-CoV-2 variants. Treatment meaning: about 20 received Ad26.COV2.S at low or high dose, single or two shots; roughly 5 received placebo; per-sample allocation not given. Collection of samples fell on day 63 after the first vaccine or placebo injection. Only in-frame clones appear in the TCRdb table, and some are missing; sequencing was by immunoSEQ multiplex PCR. This sample carries 250,000 to 300,000 clones, approximately 89% of them seen once, and the ten largest clones take 3% to 4%. This material consisted of peripheral blood, taken in a trial of Ad26.COV2.S vaccine versus placebo. All receptors derive from a person between 18 and 65 years old who received the Ad26.COV2.S COVID-19 vaccine or a placebo.

The chain links TRBV6-2 or TRBV6-3 to TRBJ1-1; TRBD1 aligns across 8 bases. Germline CDR1 is MNHEY and CDR2 is SVGEGT. Trimming cost V 0 bases and J 0 bases; bases outside gene matches: 3. The CDR3 loop spans 16 amino acids. The CDR3 here is CASSYSRTGMNTEAFF. CDR3 coding DNA: TGTGCCAGCAGTTACTCAAGGACAGGGATGAACACTGAAGCTTTCTTT.

This CDR3 is CASSSYAQETQYF. The CDR3 DNA reads as TGTGCCAGCTCGTCGTACGCCCAAGAGACCCAGTACTTC. This chain connects TRBV7-6 to TRBJ2-5; D unresolved. The CDR3 totals 13 residues. The germline V gene has CDR1 SGHVS and CDR2 FNYEAQ. The V end lost 8 bases, the J end lost 1 base, and 11 bases lay between the germline ends.

This rearrangement joins TRBV20-1 to TRBJ2-7; D unclear. The CDR3 runs 11 residues. Germline V gives CDR1 DFQATT, CDR2 SNEGSKA (reference sequence). The germline V and J ends were trimmed by 0 bases and 7 bases, with 7 bases remaining between them. CDR3 sequence (DNA): TGCAGTGCTAGAGATTCCAGGGAGCAGTACTTC. It specifies CSARDSREQYF.

This rearrangement joins TRBV7-2 to TRBJ1-2; possibly TRBD1 for D (5 bases). CDR1 and CDR2 (germline): SGHTA, FQGNSA. CDR3 size: 15 residues. V was pared by 5 bases and J by 3 bases, with 16 bases between. CDR3 DNA sequence: TGTGCCAGCAGCCCTCTGGGCCTCAGGGACTATGGCTACACCTTC. This gives the protein CASSPLGLRDYGYTF. Complete variable domain (other parts from reference TRBV7-2 and TRBJ1-2): GAGVSQSPSNKVTEKGKDVELRCDPISGHTALYWYRQSLGQGLEFLIYFQGNSAPDKSGLPSDRFSAERTGGSVSTLTIQRTQQEDSAVYLCASSPLGLRDYGYTFGSGTRLTVV.

The chain combines TRBV30 with TRBJ2-3, with 9 bases identical to TRBD2. The CDR3 has 15 amino acids. Germline trimming cut 0 bases from V and 5 bases from J; bases unmatched to any gene: 6. Germline V lookup: CDR1 GTSNPN, CDR2 SVGIG (reference sequence). CDR3 sequence: CAWSVVAGVGDTQYF. The CDR3 DNA reads TGTGCCTGGAGTGTGGTAGCGGGAGTGGGAGATACGCAGTATTTT.

The chain carries TRBV23-1 and TRBJ2-1, with D uncertain. TRBV23-1 is recorded as an ORF, its role being uncertain. CDR3 length: 11 amino acids. The ends were cut back, 4 bases at V and 10 bases at J, with 8 bases in the middle. CDR3 sequence: CASSPQTEQFF. As DNA, the CDR3 is TGCGCCAGCAGTCCCCAGACAGAGCAGTTCTTC.

This clone occurred once. CDR3 bases: TGTGCCAGCAGCGGGACATCCAAAAAGAGACTTGGCGAGCAGTACTTC. Translated, it gives CASSGTSKKRLGEQYF. The V call is TRBV7-8, the J call TRBJ2-7; a weak D match, TRBD1 (6 bases). The germline V gene has CDR1 SGHVS and CDR2 FQNEAQ. The CDR3 runs to 16 residues. V gave up 5 bases and J gave up 6 bases, with 23 bases separating them.

The chain combines TRBV9 with TRBJ2-1; maybe TRBD2 (6 bases). CDR1 is SGDLS, CDR2 YYNGEE, per germline. The V and J ends lost 4 bases and 5 bases respectively, with 16 bases between them. The CDR3 length is 15 residues. The CDR3 bases are TGTGCCAGCAGCTCACGGGACTCGGGAAACAATGAGCAGTTCTTC. Amino acids: CASSSRDSGNNEQFF.

With regard to this clone: Other DNA variants within this sample encode the same CDR3. This chain connects TRBV29-1 to TRBJ2-6; 9 positions agree with TRBD1. The V segment lost 6 bases and the J segment 2 bases; nucleotides outside the gene matches: 2. From germline, CDR1 is SQVTM and CDR2 ANQGSEA. The CDR3 has 14 residues. This CDR3 is CSVGDRAGANVLTF. Here the CDR3 DNA reads TGCAGCGTGGGGGACAGGGCTGGGGCCAACGTCCTGACTTTC. Full variable domain (missing parts from reference TRBV29-1 and TRBJ2-6): SAVISQKPSRDICQRGTSLTIQCQVDSQVTMMFWYRQQPGQSLTLIATANQGSEATYESGFVIDKFPISRPNLTFSTLTVSNMSPEDSSIYLCSVGDRAGANVLTFGAGSRLTVL.

The chain has TRBV19 and TRBJ1-2, with TRBD1 identical over 8 bases. The CDR3 consists of 16 residues. The V and J ends lost 6 bases and 5 bases, in that order; junction bases with no gene match: 14. CDR1 and CDR2 from the germline V gene are LNHDA and SQIVND (reference sequence). CDR3: CASRPSGGEAWYGYTF. Here the CDR3 DNA reads TGTGCCAGTAGGCCTTCAGGGGGCGAGGCGTGGTATGGCTACACCTTC.

V and J are TRBV15 and TRBJ2-2, with TRBD1 matching 11 bases. The V gene's germline CDR1 is LNHNV and CDR2 YYDKDF (reference sequence). V trimming: 8 bases; J trimming: 9 bases; junction bases outside the gene matches: 23. The CDR3 has 19 amino acids. CDR3: CATSGAGTGGSYRRRELFF. CDR3 nucleotides: TGTGCCACCTCAGGGGCCGGGACAGGGGGTTCCTACCGGAGACGGGAGCTGTTTTTT.

The rearrangement joins TRBV11-2 to TRBJ2-7, with a possible D match to TRBD1 (5 bases). This CDR3 region has 14 residues. The V and J ends lost 0 bases and 4 bases respectively, with 10 bases between them. Germline assignment: CDR1 SGHAT and CDR2 FQNNGV. The CDR3: CASSLEGASYEQYF. The CDR3 DNA follows: TGTGCCAGCAGCTTAGAAGGGGCTTCATACGAGCAGTACTTC.

The V call is TRBV5-1, the J call TRBJ1-5; no reliable D call. CDR3 size: 15 residues. The ends were cut back, 0 bases at V and 2 bases at J, with 9 bases in the middle. Looked up from germline, CDR1 is SGHRS and CDR2 is YFSETQ. CDR3 sequence: CASSLAGEGNQPQHF. CDR3 DNA: TGCGCCAGCAGCTTGGCTGGGGAGGGCAATCAGCCCCAGCATTTT. Using reference TRBV5-1 and TRBJ1-5 for the parts outside the CDR3, the full variable domain is KAGVTQTPRYLIKTRGQQVTLSCSPISGHRSVSWYQQTPGQGLQFLFEYFSETQRNKGNFPGRFSGRQFSNSRSEMNVSTLELGDSALYLCASSLAGEGNQPQHFGDGTRLSIL.

The gene calls are TRBV7-2 and TRBJ2-2; D may be TRBD1 (6 bases). Germline assignment: CDR1 SGHTA and CDR2 FQGNSA. This CDR3 is 16 amino acids long. Trimming stripped 0 bases from V and 2 bases from J, with 10 bases between. This chain's CDR3 is CASSLAGTPNTGELFF. Here the CDR3 DNA reads TGTGCCAGCAGCTTAGCCGGGACACCTAACACCGGGGAGCTGTTTTTT.

The chain joins TRBV4-2 to TRBJ1-1; tentative D call: TRBD1 (5 bases). The germline V gene has CDR1 LGHNA and CDR2 YNFKEQ. The CDR3 runs to 15 residues. With 4 bases removed from V and 0 bases from J, the gap between germline ends came to 12 bases. In DNA, the CDR3 is TGTGCCAGCAGCCTCTCAAGGGGCTTGAACACTGAAGCTTTCTTT. It translates to CASSLSRGLNTEAFF.

The V gene is TRBV6-6, the J gene TRBJ1-2, with TRBD1 matching over 10 bases. Trimming at V came to 6 bases and at J to 8 bases, leaving 9 bases not matched to a gene. CDR1 and CDR2 from the germline V gene are MNHNY and SVGAGI (reference sequence). CDR3 length equals 14 residues. The CDR3 loop reads CASSIRQGAGGYTF. The CDR3 DNA reads TGTGCCAGCAGCATCCGACAGGGGGCAGGGGGCTACACCTTC.

The rearrangement joins TRBV9 to TRBJ2-2, with D hard to call. The CDR3 extends over 17 amino acids. Trimming removed 0 bases from V and 4 bases from J, with 16 bases in between. Germline values: CDR1 SGDLS, CDR2 YYNGEE. CDR3 DNA: TGTGCCAGCAGCGTAGCTACGAGTCGGGCGGCCACCGGGGAGCTGTTTTTT. Translating it yields CASSVATSRAATGELFF.

The V and J genes are TRBV5-4 and TRBJ2-1; TRBD1 aligns across 7 bases. With 8 bases clipped from V and 6 bases from J, the junction kept 14 bases outside the gene matches. This CDR3 is built from 15 residues. The germline V gene encodes CDR1 SGHNT and CDR2 YYREEE (reference sequence). CDR3 sequence: CASRQGAPSINEQFF. Written as DNA, the CDR3 is TGTGCCAGTCGACAGGGCGCTCCGTCGATCAATGAGCAGTTCTTC.

This chain connects TRBV10-2 to TRBJ1-2, with D uncertain. Germline values: CDR1 WSHSY, CDR2 SAAADI. The CDR3 is 13 residues long. Trimming removed 4 bases from V and 4 bases from J, with 10 bases in between. The CDR3 DNA sequence: TGCGCCAGCAGTGCTTTTGATTTCTATGGCTACACCTTC. Translating it yields CASSAFDFYGYTF.

The V gene is TRBV30, the J gene TRBJ2-7; 8 bases line up with TRBD2. Trimming removed 4 bases from V and 2 bases from J; junction bases left unmatched: 4. Germline lookup yields CDR1 GTSNPN and CDR2 SVGIG (reference sequence). This CDR3 is 13 amino acids long. The CDR3 nucleotides read TGTGCCTGGAACCCGGGAGGGGCCTACGAGCAGTACTTC. Translated: CAWNPGGAYEQYF.

This sequence joins TRBV4-2 and TRBJ1-1; D unclear. Trimming took 0 bases from V and 1 from J, leaving 9 bases between them. Germline-derived CDR1 and CDR2 are LGHNA and YNFKEQ. CDR3 length equals 15 residues. The CDR3 nucleotides read TGTGCCAGCAGCCAAGATAGGCAGAAGAACACTGAAGCTTTCTTT. Encoded protein: CASSQDRQKNTEAFF.